This T cell receptor (beta chain) came from a study of blood T cells in healthy people across ages (dated by TCRdb to between 2015 and 2016). Regarding the complete study: In model experiments, template switching captured roughly one uniquely barcoded TCR beta cDNA molecule for every two T cells. The study measured age-related changes in TCR beta repertoire diversity using deep sequencing normalized with unique cDNA molecular identifiers. The donors were split into four age groups: young (average 16 years), middle-aged (roughly 39), aged (more than 60) and long-lived (under 85). Donors of different ages were randomly distributed across sequencing lanes to avoid experimental bias. For two donors (one aged 18 to 30 and one aged 80 or older), the study analyzed two additional independent replicas of 1 million unique cDNA reads from the same blood draw.

The study at large found these results: Compared with the aged group, the long-lived group had more naive CD4+ T cells, fewer expanded clones and increased TCR diversity, suggesting age selection. Bulk unsorted PBMC profiling prevented conclusive comparison of naive and antigen-experienced compartments. Because the CMV infection status of the donors was unknown, age-related changes in expanded clonotypes may potentially have been confounded. Observed TCR beta diversity per million T cells fell roughly linearly with age, and a significant reduction was already apparent by age about 36. The percentage of naive T cells measured by flow cytometry correlated strongly with observed TCR beta diversity. Estimates of total diversity based on one million sequenced T cells were regarded as lower bounds and as underestimates.

A remark on this clonotype: The target of this receptor is not known. No base-level quality is on record; no much larger clone is a single base apart.

The donors were around 39 Caucasian individuals from Russia, aged roughly 6 to 95 years, who were systemically healthy. About 10 milliliters of peripheral blood were drawn from each donor into EDTA-treated Vacutainer tubes. Ficoll-Paque density-gradient centrifugation was used to isolate PBMCs, with at least 7 million obtained per sample. Total RNA was extracted from PBMCs with Trizol reagent, with at least 5.5 micrograms obtained per sample. The percentages of naive CD45RAhigh/CD27high T cells were determined by flow cytometry on a PBMC aliquot from every donor. Libraries came from 5' RACE. The sequencer listed for this sample is Illumina HiSeq 2500. The second PCR ran for roughly 6 to 11 cycles and used a J-beta primer mix along with a sample-barcoded 5' primer. A template-switch 5' adaptor carrying 12 random nucleotides introduced a unique molecular identifier onto each TCR beta cDNA molecule. Each sample yielded at least 2.5 million CDR3-containing paired-end reads. First-strand cDNA was synthesized from all RNA with the Mint cDNA synthesis kit, primed by a TRBC-specific oligonucleotide. After uracil-DNA glycosylase treatment, a first 18-cycle PCR used universal primers M1SS and BC2_uni_R on all cDNA. Processing in the source paper ran as follows. Each sample was normalized by randomly selecting 1 million high-quality reads, each carrying a distinct molecular identifier. Reads sharing molecular identifiers were discarded rather than binned into consensus sequences. CDR3 identification, clonotype clustering and error correction used MiTCR with a Q25 quality threshold and the strictest error-elimination algorithm. A nonparametric unseen species model with Euler transformation was used to estimate a lower bound on total TCR beta diversity. TCRdb reprocessing: public reads trimmed at Q25 with fastp, clones called with MiXCR, in-frame beta chains kept. Every distinct CDR3 protein forms one entry, paired with its most common genes and DNA. The V and J calls were not made by the authors but by TCRdb's processing. The sample table records about 970,000 distinct CDR3 sequences; roughly 50% of these occur just once. The ten largest clones take up 20% to 25% of the sample.

CDR1 SQVTM and CDR2 ANQGSEA were looked up in the germline V gene. Taken from cysteine to phenylalanine, the CDR3 has 12 residues. The read is trimmed to its CDR3 DNA, 36 bases read in frame from base 1. The trim is 6 bases for V and 3 bases for J, with a gap of 10 bases between the germline ends. Recombination connected TRBV29-1 to TRBJ2-3, with TRBD1 as a weak D call on 6 bases. Sequencing was performed on blood. The sequence came from a woman in her fifties or sixties in good health. Read as DNA, the sequence is TGCAGCGTAGGACAGACTACAGATACGCAGTATTTT. This translates into CSVGQTTDTQYF.